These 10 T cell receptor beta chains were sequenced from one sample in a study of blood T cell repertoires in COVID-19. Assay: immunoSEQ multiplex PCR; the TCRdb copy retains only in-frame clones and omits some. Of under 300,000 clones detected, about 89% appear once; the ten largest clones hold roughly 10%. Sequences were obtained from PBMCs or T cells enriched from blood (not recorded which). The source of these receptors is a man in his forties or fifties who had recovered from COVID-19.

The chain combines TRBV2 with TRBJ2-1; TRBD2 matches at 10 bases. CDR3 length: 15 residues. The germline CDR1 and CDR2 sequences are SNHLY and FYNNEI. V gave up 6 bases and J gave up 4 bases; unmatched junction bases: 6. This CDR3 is CASRKTSGTYNEQFF. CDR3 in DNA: TGTGCCAGCAGGAAAACTAGCGGGACATACAATGAGCAGTTCTTC.

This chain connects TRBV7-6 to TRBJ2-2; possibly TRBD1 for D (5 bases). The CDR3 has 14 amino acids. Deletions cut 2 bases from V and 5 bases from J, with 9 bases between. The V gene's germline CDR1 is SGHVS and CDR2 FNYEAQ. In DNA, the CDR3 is TGTGCCAGCAGCTTAACAAGGGGAACCGGGGAGCTGTTTTTT. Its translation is CASSLTRGTGELFF.

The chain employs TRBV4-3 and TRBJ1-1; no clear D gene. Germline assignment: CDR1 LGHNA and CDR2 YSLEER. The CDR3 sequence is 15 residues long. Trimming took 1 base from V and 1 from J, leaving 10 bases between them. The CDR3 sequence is CASSQARRWNTEAFF. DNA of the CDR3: TGCGCCAGCAGCCAAGCCCGGCGGTGGAACACTGAAGCTTTCTTT.

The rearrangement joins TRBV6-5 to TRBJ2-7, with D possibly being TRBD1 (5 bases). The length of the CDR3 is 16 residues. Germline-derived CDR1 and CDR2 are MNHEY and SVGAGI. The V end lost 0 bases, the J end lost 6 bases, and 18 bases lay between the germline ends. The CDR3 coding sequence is TGTGCCAGCAGTTACTCGAGATTAAGGGGCTCCCTCGAGCAGTACTTC. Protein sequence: CASSYSRLRGSLEQYF.

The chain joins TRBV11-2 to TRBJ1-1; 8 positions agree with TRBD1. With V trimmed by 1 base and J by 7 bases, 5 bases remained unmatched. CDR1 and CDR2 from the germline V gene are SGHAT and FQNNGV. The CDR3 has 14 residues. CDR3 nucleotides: TGTGCCAGCAGCTTAGCCAGGGGGCCGGTTGAAGCTTTCTTT. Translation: CASSLARGPVEAFF.

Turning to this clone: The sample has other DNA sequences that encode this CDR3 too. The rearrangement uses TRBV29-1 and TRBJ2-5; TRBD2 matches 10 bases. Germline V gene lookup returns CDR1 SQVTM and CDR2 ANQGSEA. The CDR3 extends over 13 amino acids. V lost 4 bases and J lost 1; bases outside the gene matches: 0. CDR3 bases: TGCAGCGTTGGGACTAGCGGCCAAGAGACCCAGTACTTC. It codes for CSVGTSGQETQYF.

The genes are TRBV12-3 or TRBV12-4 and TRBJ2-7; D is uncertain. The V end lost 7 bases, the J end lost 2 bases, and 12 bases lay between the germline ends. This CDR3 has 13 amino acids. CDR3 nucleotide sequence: TGTGCCAGCAACTACGACGGAACCTACGAGCAGTACTTC. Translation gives CASNYDGTYEQYF.

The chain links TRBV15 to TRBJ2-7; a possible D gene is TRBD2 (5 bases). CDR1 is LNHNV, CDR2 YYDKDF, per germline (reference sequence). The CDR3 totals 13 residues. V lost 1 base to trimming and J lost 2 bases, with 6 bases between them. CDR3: CATSRAGTYEQYF. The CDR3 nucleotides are TGTGCCACCAGCAGAGCCGGGACCTACGAGCAGTACTTC.

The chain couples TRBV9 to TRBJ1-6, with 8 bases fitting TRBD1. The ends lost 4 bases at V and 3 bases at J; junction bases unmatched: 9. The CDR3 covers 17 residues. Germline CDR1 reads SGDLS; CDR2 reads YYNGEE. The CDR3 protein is CASSPRPGTGYNSPLHF. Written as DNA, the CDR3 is TGTGCCAGCAGCCCCCGACCCGGGACAGGCTATAATTCACCCCTCCACTTT. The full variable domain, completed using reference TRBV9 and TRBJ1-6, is DSGVTQTPKHLITATGQRVTLRCSPRSGDLSVYWYQQSLDQGLQFLIQYYNGEERAKGNILERFSAQQFPDLHSELNLSSLELGDSALYFCASSPRPGTGYNSPLHFGNGTRLTVT.

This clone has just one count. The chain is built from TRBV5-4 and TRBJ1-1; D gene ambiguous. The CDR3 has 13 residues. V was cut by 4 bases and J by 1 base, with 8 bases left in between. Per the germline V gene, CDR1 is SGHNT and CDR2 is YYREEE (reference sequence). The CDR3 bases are TGTGCCAGCAGCCTAATATCGAACACTGAAGCTTTCTTT. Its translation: CASSLISNTEAFF.